Listed here are 21 T cell receptor beta chains from one sample, sequenced in a study of cytomegalovirus exposure and HLA in healthy donors. PCR amplification relied on 60 Vbeta primers (plus 13 Jbeta primers). Generated by immunoSEQ multiplex PCR, the TCRdb table keeps only in-frame clones and is missing some. Here the sample spans about 52,000 clones, 50% to 70% being singletons. The specimen sequenced was PBMCs. These receptor sequences come from a human donor in good health.

This chain joins TRBV5-7 and TRBJ2-7; 7 nucleotides align to TRBD1. TRBV5-7 is identified as an open reading frame with a role that is uncertain. The ends lost 6 bases at V and 0 bases at J; junction bases unmatched: 12. This CDR3 has 16 residues. The CDR3 DNA follows: TGTGCCAGCACTACCCGCCGACAGGGCCGCTCCTACGAGCAGTACTTC. It is translated as CASTTRRQGRSYEQYF.

This clone was seen more than once but under ten times. The CDR3 loop reads CACKLDRPRGYTF. CDR3 DNA: TGTGCCTGTAAATTGGACAGGCCCCGAGGCTACACCTTC. V and J are TRBV30 and TRBJ1-2; 7 bases line up with TRBD1. The CDR3 covers 13 residues. The germline gives CDR1 GTSNPN, CDR2 SVGIG (reference sequence). The V and J ends lost 6 bases and 8 bases, in that order; junction bases with no gene match: 12.

The V call is TRBV1, the J call TRBJ1-2; the table's D gene call, TRBD1, was not cross checked with the DNA. TRBV1 is termed a pseudogene. CDR3 length: 15 residues. The CDR3 protein is CTSSQKTGGGYGYTF. For the CDR3, the DNA is TGCACCAGCAGCCAAAAGACAGGCGGAGGCTATGGCTACACCTTC.

The chain is built from TRBV18 and TRBJ1-5; 7 nucleotides line up with TRBD1. V was pared by 3 bases and J by 5 bases, with 10 bases of the junction left unmatched. CDR1 is KGHSH and CDR2 is LQKENI in the germline V gene. The CDR3 sequence is 16 residues long. The CDR3 DNA is TGTGCCAGCTCACCTACCCGGGACAGCGATTATCAGCCCCAGCATTTT. It codes for CASSPTRDSDYQPQHF. The full variable domain, in which reference TRBV18 and TRBJ1-5 provide the parts outside the CDR3, is NAGVMQNPRHLVRRRGQEARLRCSPMKGHSHVYWYRQLPEEGLKFMVYLQKENIIDESGMPKERFSAEFPKEGPSILRIQQVVRGDSAAYFCASSPTRDSDYQPQHFGDGTRLSIL.

The chain is built from TRBV9 and TRBJ2-2, with D possibly matching TRBD1 (6 bases). The length of the CDR3 is 14 residues. In germline, CDR1 is SGDLS, CDR2 YYNGEE. Trimming shortened V by 3 bases and J by 4 bases, and 10 bases separated the two germline ends. The CDR3 loop is CASSAGQSTGELFF. The CDR3 DNA follows: TGTGCCAGCAGCGCCGGACAGTCCACCGGGGAGCTGTTTTTT.

The chain is built from TRBV15 and TRBJ2-2; D gene ambiguous. CDR1 and CDR2 (germline): LNHNV, YYDKDF (reference sequence). Trimming pared 1 base from V and 4 bases from J, leaving 7 bases between. The CDR3 has 14 amino acids. The chain's CDR3 is CATSRGGITGELFF. The CDR3 DNA follows: TGTGCCACCAGCAGAGGAGGCATCACCGGGGAGCTGTTTTTT.

This clone was counted once. The V call is TRBV4-2, the J call TRBJ2-3; 7 bases align to TRBD2. The germline CDR1 and CDR2 sequences are LGHNA and YNFKEQ. The CDR3 is 17 residues long. J was trimmed by 0 bases and V by 1 base; bases with no gene match: 7. This CDR3 reads CASSQGLTGGSTDTQYF. DNA of the CDR3: TGTGCCAGCAGCCAAGGTTTGACGGGGGGAAGCACAGATACGCAGTATTTT.

The genes are TRBV11-3 and TRBJ2-1; 9 bases map to TRBD2. This CDR3 has 15 amino acids. J was trimmed by 2 bases and V by 6 bases; bases with no gene match: 5. CDR1 is SGHNT, CDR2 YENEEA, per germline. CDR3 coding DNA: TGTGCCAGCAGTCCCGGCGGGGGGGCCTACAATGAGCAGTTCTTC. It specifies CASSPGGGAYNEQFF.

This chain joins TRBV9 and TRBJ1-5, with D perhaps TRBD1 (6 bases). CDR1 and CDR2 (germline): SGDLS, YYNGEE. Trimming stripped 0 bases from V and 3 bases from J, with 10 bases between. The CDR3 loop spans 15 amino acids. CDR3 loop: CASSVGGRPNQPQHF. In DNA, the CDR3 is TGTGCCAGCAGCGTAGGGGGGCGCCCCAATCAGCCCCAGCATTTT.

There are a few counts of this clone. V and J are TRBV6-5 and TRBJ1-5, with a possible D match to TRBD1 (6 bases). Germline loops: CDR1 MNHEY, CDR2 SVGAGI. Deletions cut 7 bases from V and 8 bases from J, with 15 bases between. The CDR3 loop spans 13 amino acids. Here the CDR3 reads CASKHGEGEPQHF. The CDR3 DNA is TGTGCCAGCAAACACGGAGAGGGGGAGCCCCAGCATTTT.

There are a few counts of this clone. J is TRBJ1-6 and V is TRBV5-1; the match to TRBD1 covers 7 bases. Germline V lookup: CDR1 SGHRS, CDR2 YFSETQ. V dropped 4 bases and J dropped 0; count of bases not matched to a gene: 13. CDR3 length: 19 residues. This chain's CDR3 is CASSPSGGVFISYNSPLHF. Here the CDR3 DNA reads TGCGCCAGCAGCCCCTCAGGGGGAGTCTTTATCTCCTATAATTCACCCCTCCACTTT.

The chain employs TRBV5-1 and TRBJ2-5; 8 nucleotides match TRBD1. This CDR3 has 15 residues. The ends lost 4 bases at V and 3 bases at J; junction bases unmatched: 8. CDR1 and CDR2 from the germline V gene are SGHRS and YFSETQ. The CDR3 region is CASSALQTGEETQYF. CDR3 DNA sequence: TGCGCCAGCAGCGCCCTCCAGACAGGGGAAGAGACCCAGTACTTC.

The CDR3 region has the DNA TGCGCCAGCAGTCAATCGGGAGGCCCGCCGGCTTTCTTT. This encodes CASSQSGGPPAFF. V usage is TRBV23-1 and J usage is TRBJ1-1; no firm D call. TRBV23-1 is classed as an ORF, of uncertain function. The CDR3 totals 13 residues. V dropped 0 bases and J dropped 11 bases, with 13 bases sitting between them.

The chain has TRBV7-9 and TRBJ2-1; 7 positions agree with TRBD1. Per the germline V gene, CDR1 is SEHNR and CDR2 is FQNEAQ (reference sequence). With 2 bases clipped from V and 5 bases from J, the junction kept 6 bases outside the gene matches. This CDR3 has 15 amino acids. This CDR3 is CASSLRGPQNNEQFF. CDR3 DNA: TGTGCCAGCAGCTTAAGGGGGCCCCAAAACAATGAGCAGTTCTTC.

The V call is TRBV7-2, the J call TRBJ2-7; TRBD2 is a possible D gene (7 bases). Germline values: CDR1 SGHTA, CDR2 FQGNSA. CDR3 length: 15 amino acids. Trimming pared 5 bases from V and 0 bases from J, leaving 14 bases between. The CDR3 DNA sequence: TGTGCCAGCAGCCCCCCCGCGGGGGCCTCCTACGAGCAGTACTTC. It encodes CASSPPAGASYEQYF.

The chain couples TRBV18 to TRBJ2-6; no clear D gene. This CDR3 comprises 17 residues. Trimming stripped 4 bases from V and 2 bases from J, with 15 bases between. The germline CDR1 and CDR2 sequences are KGHSH and LQKENI. The CDR3 here is CASSLGFSGAGANVLTF. The CDR3 nucleotides are TGTGCCAGCTCACTCGGGTTTTCGGGTGCTGGGGCCAACGTCCTGACTTTC.

This sequence joins TRBV5-7 and TRBJ2-3; D might be TRBD1 (6 bases). TRBV5-7 is given ORF status, its function remaining uncertain. V was trimmed by 4 bases and J by 0 bases, leaving 15 bases between them. The CDR3 contains 16 residues. The CDR3 loop reads CASSGTGTLSTDTQYF. The CDR3 DNA follows: TGTGCCAGCAGCGGAACCGGGACACTTAGCACAGATACGCAGTATTTT.

This clone came up a few times. The rearrangement links TRBV4-3 to TRBJ2-2, with TRBD2 matching 7 bases. The germline V gene encodes CDR1 LGHNA and CDR2 YSLEER. The CDR3 has 17 amino acids. V was pared by 2 bases and J by 2 bases, with 8 bases of the junction left unmatched. CDR3 nucleotide sequence: TGCGCCAGCAGCCAATCACGAGCTAGCGGAAACACCGGGGAGCTGTTTTTT. Protein sequence: CASSQSRASGNTGELFF.

This chain links TRBV6-1 with TRBJ1-4, with D maybe TRBD1 (6 bases). V dropped 7 bases and J dropped 4 bases, with 13 bases sitting between them. Germline V lookup: CDR1 MNHNS, CDR2 SASEGT. The CDR3 loop spans 14 amino acids. CDR3 sequence reads: CASIQGPNNEKLFF. The CDR3 nucleotides are TGTGCCAGCATTCAGGGGCCTAATAATGAAAAACTGTTTTTT.

This clone has a handful of counts. The rearrangement uses TRBV18 and TRBJ2-7, with TRBD1 identical over 10 bases. Germline assignment: CDR1 KGHSH and CDR2 LQKENI. J gave up 4 bases and V 6 bases, and 9 bases lay outside the gene matches. This CDR3 is built from 15 residues. DNA of the CDR3: TGTGCCAGCTCCCAACGGGACAGGGGCGAATACGAGCAGTACTTC. Residues: CASSQRDRGEYEQYF.

The chain recombines TRBV5-6 with TRBJ1-6; weak D call: TRBD1 (5 bases). Germline V gene sequence: CDR1 SGHDT, CDR2 YYEEEE. This CDR3 has 14 residues. Deletions cut 4 bases from V and 6 bases from J, with 11 bases between. The CDR3 here is CASSPGLINSPLHF. CDR3 DNA sequence: TGTGCCAGCAGCCCGGGACTGATTAATTCACCCCTCCACTTT.